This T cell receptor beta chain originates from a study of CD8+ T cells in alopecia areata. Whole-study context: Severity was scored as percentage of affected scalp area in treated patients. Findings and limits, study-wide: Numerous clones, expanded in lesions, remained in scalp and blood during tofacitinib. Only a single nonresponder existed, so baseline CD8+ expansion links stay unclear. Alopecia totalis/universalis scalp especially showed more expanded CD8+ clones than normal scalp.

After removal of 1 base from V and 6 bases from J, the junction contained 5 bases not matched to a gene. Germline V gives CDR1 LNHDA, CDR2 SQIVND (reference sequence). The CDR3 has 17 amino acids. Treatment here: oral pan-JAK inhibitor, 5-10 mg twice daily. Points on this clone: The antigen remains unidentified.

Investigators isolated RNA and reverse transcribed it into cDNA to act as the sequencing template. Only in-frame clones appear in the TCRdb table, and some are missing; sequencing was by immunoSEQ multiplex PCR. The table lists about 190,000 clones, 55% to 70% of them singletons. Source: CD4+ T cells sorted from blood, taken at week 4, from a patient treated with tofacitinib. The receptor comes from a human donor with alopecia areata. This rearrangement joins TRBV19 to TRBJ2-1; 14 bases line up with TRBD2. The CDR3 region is CASSIALTSGGANEQFF. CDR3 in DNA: TGTGCCAGTAGTATAGCGTTGACTAGCGGGGGGGCCAATGAGCAGTTCTTC.